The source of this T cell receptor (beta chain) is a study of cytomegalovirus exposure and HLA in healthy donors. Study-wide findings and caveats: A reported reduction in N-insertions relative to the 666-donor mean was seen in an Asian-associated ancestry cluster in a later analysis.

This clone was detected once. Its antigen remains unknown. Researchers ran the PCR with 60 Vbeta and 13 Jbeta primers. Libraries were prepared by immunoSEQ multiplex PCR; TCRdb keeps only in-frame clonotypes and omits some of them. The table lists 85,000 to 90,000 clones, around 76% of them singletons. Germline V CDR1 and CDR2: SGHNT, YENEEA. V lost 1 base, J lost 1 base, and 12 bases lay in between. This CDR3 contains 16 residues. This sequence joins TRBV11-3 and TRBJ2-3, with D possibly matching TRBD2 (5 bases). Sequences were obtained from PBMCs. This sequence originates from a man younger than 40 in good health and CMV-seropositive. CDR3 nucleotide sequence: TGTGCCAGCAGCTTAGGTCCGGACTGGGGCACAGATACGCAGTATTTT. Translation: CASSLGPDWGTDTQYF.